This TCR beta chain appears in the sequencing data of a study of radiotherapy plus CTLA-4 blockade in lung cancer. Libraries were prepared by immunoSEQ multiplex PCR; TCRdb keeps only in-frame clonotypes and omits some of them. Seen here are 56,000 or so clones, roughly four fifths observed once, and the top ten hold approximately 15%. V lost 7 bases and J lost 5, with 14 bases in between. Per germline, CDR1 GTSNPN and CDR2 SVGIG (reference sequence). CDR3 length equals 13 residues. This sequence originates from a human donor with non-small cell lung cancer who had a complete response to radiotherapy plus ipilimumab. This sequence joins TRBV30 and TRBJ1-4, with a possible D match to TRBD1 (5 bases). This material consisted of peripheral blood, taken from a patient treated with radiotherapy plus ipilimumab. The CDR3 DNA is TGTGCCTTTGCGGGAGGGGTGAATGAAAAACTGTTTTTT. It encodes CAFAGGVNEKLFF.